This T cell receptor beta chain was found in a study of shared clonotypes between healthy human individuals. Researchers divided each subset's genomic DNA evenly across several immunoSEQ plates. Profiling relied on immunoSEQ multiplex PCR, and the TCRdb table lists in-frame clones only, not all of them. The data contain 2 million or so clones, 90% to 95% of them singletons. Germline-derived CDR1 and CDR2 are SGHRS and YFSETQ. V trimming: 5 bases; J trimming: 0 bases; junction bases outside the gene matches: 20. The length of the CDR3 is 21 residues. This receptor was identified in a man aged 18 to 30 in good health. Input material: naive CD4+ T cells sorted from blood. The sample's subset: CD45RA+ positively selected. V gene TRBV5-1 combines with J gene TRBJ1-6; TRBD1 agrees at 7 bases. This CDR3 is CASRQVPTQGGKTSYNSPLHF. CDR3 in DNA: TGCGCCAGCAGGCAAGTTCCTACTCAGGGGGGAAAGACCTCCTATAATTCACCCCTCCACTTT.